This T cell receptor beta chain is drawn from a study of cytomegalovirus exposure and HLA in healthy donors. Notes on the study in general: A later examination showed that TCR association rates differed by HLA locus, with DRB1 most and HLA-C fewest.

This clone was observed a single time. Its specificity is not known. 60 Vbeta and 13 Jbeta primers were used in PCR. TCRdb's table, derived via immunoSEQ multiplex PCR, lists solely in-frame clones and lacks some. The table has 85,000 to 130,000 clones, about three quarters seen once. Sample: PBMCs. The source is a male donor in good health and CMV-seropositive.

Here the CDR3 DNA reads TGTGCCAGCAGTGCGCGGACTCCCTCCACCAATGAGCAGTTCTTC. This encodes CASSARTPSTNEQFF. The chain combines TRBV2 with TRBJ2-1; perhaps TRBD2 as D (5 bases). V was pared by 4 bases and J by 6 bases, with 16 bases between. CDR1 is SNHLY, CDR2 FYNNEI, per germline. CDR3 size: 15 residues. Together with reference TRBV2 and TRBJ2-1, the CDR3 gives the full variable domain: EPEVTQTPSHQVTQMGQEVILRCVPISNHLYFYWYRQILGQKVEFLVSFYNNEISEKSEIFDDQFSVERPDGSNFTLKIRSTKLEDSAMYFCASSARTPSTNEQFFGPGTRLTVL.